The 19 T cell receptor beta chains below all came from one sample that was sequenced in a study of regulatory and conventional T cells in RAG deficiency. Genomic DNA came from blood conventional CD4+ T cells gated CD25-low CD127-high. This table comes from immunoSEQ multiplex PCR, and its TCRdb copy is limited to in-frame clones, with some not included. The sample shows around 30,000 clones, 90% to 95% of them seen only once. These sequences were also reported in another study, on regulatory T cells. From that report: Primers: 52 TRBV forward and 13 TRBJ reverse.

The sequenced sample was CD25- CD4+ T cells sorted from blood. The receptors come from a human donor in good health.

The gene calls are TRBV9 and TRBJ1-1, with TRBD1 matching over 7 bases. The V segment lost 0 bases and the J segment 2 bases; nucleotides outside the gene matches: 7. CDR3 length equals 16 residues. Germline V CDR1 and CDR2: SGDLS, YYNGEE. The CDR3 bases are TGTGCCAGCAGCGTAGTGATAAGGGACAGTAACACTGAAGCTTTCTTT. Translating gives CASSVVIRDSNTEAFF.

The gene calls are TRBV6-5 and TRBJ1-2, with 11 bases aligning to TRBD1. Germline values: CDR1 MNHEY, CDR2 SVGAGI. J was trimmed by 7 bases and V by 7 bases; bases with no gene match: 8. The CDR3 is 14 residues long. CDR3 coding DNA: TGTGCCAGCACCGGACAGGGGGCGAACGCTGGCTACACCTTC. It translates to CASTGQGANAGYTF.

This chain joins TRBV29-1 and TRBJ2-1, with 9 bases lining up with TRBD1. The CDR3 loop spans 15 amino acids. V was pared by 3 bases and J by 6 bases, with 9 bases of the junction left unmatched. Germline CDR1 is SQVTM and CDR2 is ANQGSEA. DNA for the CDR3: TGCAGCGTTGAGGACAGGGGTTATAGGGGCAATGAGCAGTTCTTC. It codes for CSVEDRGYRGNEQFF.

The genes are TRBV9 and TRBJ1-2, with D possibly being TRBD1 (5 bases). Germline values: CDR1 SGDLS, CDR2 YYNGEE. Trimming pared 1 base from V and 4 bases from J, leaving 14 bases between. This CDR3 spans 15 amino acids. CDR3 coding DNA: TGTGCCAGCAGCGTATCCCGGGGGACGTCCTATGGCTACACCTTC. Protein product: CASSVSRGTSYGYTF.

The genes are TRBV7-9 and TRBJ1-1; no firm D call. The CDR3 has 13 amino acids. Germline CDR1 and CDR2: SEHNR and FQNEAQ (reference sequence). Between the trimmed V and J ends, which lost 1 base and 5 bases, there was a span of 8 bases. CDR3 coding DNA: TGTGCCAGCAGCTTAGACGGGTGGACTGAAGCTTTCTTT. It yields the protein CASSLDGWTEAFF.

The chain recombines TRBV15 with TRBJ1-5; D ambiguous. CDR3 length equals 16 residues. Germline-derived CDR1 and CDR2 are LNHNV and YYDKDF (reference sequence). The ends were cut back, 7 bases at V and 0 bases at J, with 16 bases in the middle. The DNA for the CDR3 is TGTGCCACCAACCCGGGAGGGCCCATTAGCAATCAGCCCCAGCATTTT. Protein product: CATNPGGPISNQPQHF.

In DNA form, the CDR3 reads TGTGCCAGCAGCCCCACCCACGGACAGGGAAATGGCTACACCTTC. Translating it yields CASSPTHGQGNGYTF. The chain is built from TRBV5-6 and TRBJ1-2, with 8 bases lining up with TRBD1. The CDR3 is 15 amino acids. Looked up from germline, CDR1 is SGHDT and CDR2 is YYEEEE. V lost 4 bases and J lost 6; bases outside the gene matches: 11. Full variable domain (rest looked up from reference TRBV5-6 and TRBJ1-2): DAGVTQSPTHLIKTRGQQVTLRCSPKSGHDTVSWYQQALGQGPQFIFQYYEEEERQRGNFPDRFSGHQFPNYSSELNVNALLLGDSALYLCASSPTHGQGNGYTFGSGTRLTVV.

The chain employs TRBV5-1 and TRBJ2-3, with 10 bases aligning to TRBD2. In germline, CDR1 is SGHRS, CDR2 YFSETQ. CDR3 length equals 16 residues. Losses at the gene ends were 4 bases for V and 1 base for J; bases not matched to a gene: 6. CDR3 sequence (DNA): TGCGCCAGCAGCACAGCGGGGGGGATTGGCACAGATACGCAGTATTTT. Translating gives CASSTAGGIGTDTQYF.

This sequence joins TRBV6-5 and TRBJ2-1, with a tentative D call TRBD1 (7 bases). V was clipped by 4 bases and J by 0 bases, with 13 bases between them. The CDR3 spans 16 residues. Germline V CDR1 and CDR2: MNHEY, SVGAGI. CDR3 nucleotides: TGTGCCAGCAGTTCGCGGGACAGCAGCTCCTACAATGAGCAGTTCTTC. It yields the protein CASSSRDSSSYNEQFF.

The CDR3 reads CASSLSQGYQPQHF. The CDR3 DNA is TGTGCCAGCAGTTTGTCCCAGGGGTATCAGCCCCAGCATTTT. The chain combines TRBV27 with TRBJ1-5; D possibly corresponds to TRBD1 (6 bases). Trimming took 3 bases from V and 5 from J, leaving 11 bases between them. The CDR3 length is 14 residues. Germline lookup yields CDR1 MNHEY and CDR2 SMNVEV (reference sequence).

The CDR3 sequence: CAWSGVSLNTEAFF. DNA for the CDR3: TGTGCCTGGAGTGGAGTATCTCTGAACACTGAAGCTTTCTTT. This chain connects TRBV30 to TRBJ1-1; the D is unclear. CDR3 length equals 14 residues. Trimming took 1 base from V and 0 from J, leaving 9 bases between them. Germline V CDR1 and CDR2: GTSNPN, SVGIG (reference sequence).

V is TRBV5-4 and J is TRBJ1-1; the D gene is possibly TRBD1 (5 bases). In germline, CDR1 is SGHNT, CDR2 YYREEE (reference sequence). With 10 bases removed from V and 0 bases from J, the gap between germline ends came to 22 bases. This CDR3 region has 16 residues. DNA of the CDR3: TGTGCCGTAAATACCGGGGGGAGAGGCATGAACACTGAAGCTTTCTTT. It encodes CAVNTGGRGMNTEAFF.

The chain recombines TRBV5-4 with TRBJ1-2; 11 bases line up with TRBD1. Per germline, CDR1 SGHNT and CDR2 YYREEE (reference sequence). This CDR3 region has 15 residues. The junction had 6 bases not matched to a gene; V was cut back by 0 bases and J by 8 bases. The CDR3 reads CASSLVGQGEGGYTF. As DNA, the CDR3 is TGTGCCAGCAGCTTGGTGGGACAGGGGGAGGGAGGCTACACCTTC.

The chain uses TRBV10-3 and TRBJ2-5; 7 nucleotides line up with TRBD2. Trimming took 5 bases from V and 1 from J; bases not matched to a gene: 7. The CDR3 is made up of 15 amino acids. Germline V CDR1 and CDR2: ENHRY, SYGVKD. The CDR3 sequence is CAISRAGMGQETQYF. The DNA of the CDR3 is TGTGCCATCAGTCGAGCGGGGATGGGCCAAGAGACCCAGTACTTC.

V is TRBV9 and J is TRBJ1-1, with D tentatively TRBD1 (6 bases). Between the trimmed V and J ends, which lost 4 bases and 0 bases, there was a span of 19 bases. This CDR3 spans 17 amino acids. Germline values: CDR1 SGDLS, CDR2 YYNGEE. CDR3 region: CASSPRGGDRLNTEAFF. The CDR3 nucleotides read TGTGCCAGCAGCCCCCGGGGCGGCGACAGGTTGAACACTGAAGCTTTCTTT. Full variable domain (remainder filled in from reference TRBV9 and TRBJ1-1): DSGVTQTPKHLITATGQRVTLRCSPRSGDLSVYWYQQSLDQGLQFLIQYYNGEERAKGNILERFSAQQFPDLHSELNLSSLELGDSALYFCASSPRGGDRLNTEAFFGQGTRLTVV.

This chain uses TRBV11-1 with TRBJ2-4; 9 bases agree with TRBD1. Germline CDR1 is SGHAT and CDR2 is FQDESV (reference sequence). This CDR3 spans 16 amino acids. The trim removed 5 bases at V and 3 bases at J, leaving 8 bases unmatched. The CDR3 spells CASSLGTGRDKNIQYF. In nucleotides, the CDR3 is TGTGCCAGCAGCCTGGGGACAGGGAGGGACAAAAACATTCAGTACTTC.

CDR3 loop: CASRLTIGGQRNTEAFF. The CDR3 bases are TGCGCCAGCAGGCTAACGATCGGGGGGCAACGGAACACTGAAGCTTTCTTT. This chain connects TRBV5-1 to TRBJ1-1; the D gene is possibly TRBD1 (6 bases). Deletions cut 5 bases from V and 1 base from J, with 21 bases between. The length of the CDR3 is 17 residues. Germline-derived CDR1 and CDR2 are SGHRS and YFSETQ.

This chain connects TRBV28 to TRBJ1-5; D is perhaps TRBD1 (5 bases). This CDR3 is built from 16 residues. Germline loops: CDR1 MDHEN, CDR2 SYDVKM. V was pared by 5 bases and J by 0 bases, with 14 bases between. The CDR3 spells CASSIWTYYSNQPQHF. The CDR3 nucleotides read TGTGCCAGCAGTATCTGGACATACTATAGCAATCAGCCCCAGCATTTT.

The gene calls are TRBV27 and TRBJ2-7, with D perhaps matching TRBD1 (6 bases). Germline V gene lookup returns CDR1 MNHEY and CDR2 SMNVEV (reference sequence). Trimming left V 2 bases short and J 2 bases short, with 10 bases between. The CDR3 contains 14 residues. The CDR3 loop reads CASSLDRSTYEQYF. In nucleotides, the CDR3 is TGTGCCAGCAGTTTAGACAGGTCTACCTACGAGCAGTACTTC.